This T cell receptor (beta chain) was recorded in a study of early T cells in non-severe SARS-CoV-2 infection. TCRdb itself ran the 5' RACE reads through MiXCR, one entry per CDR3 protein. The repertoire has some 80,000 distinct CDR3 sequences, roughly 13% of them found once; the top ten carry roughly 1.4%. This clonotype was observed a handful of times. Germline loops: CDR1 KGHSH, CDR2 LQKENI. Trimming removed 3 bases at V and 1 base at J, with 9 bases between. The CDR3 is 14 residues long. The chain links TRBV18 to TRBJ1-1; D remains ambiguous. The receptor was isolated from an adult who was a healthcare worker with PCR-confirmed SARS-CoV-2 infection or an uninfected control (not recorded which). Sequenced input: whole blood. Here the CDR3 DNA reads TGTGCCAGCTCACCCGGGCGCACGAACACTGAAGCTTTCTTT. This translates into CASSPGRTNTEAFF.